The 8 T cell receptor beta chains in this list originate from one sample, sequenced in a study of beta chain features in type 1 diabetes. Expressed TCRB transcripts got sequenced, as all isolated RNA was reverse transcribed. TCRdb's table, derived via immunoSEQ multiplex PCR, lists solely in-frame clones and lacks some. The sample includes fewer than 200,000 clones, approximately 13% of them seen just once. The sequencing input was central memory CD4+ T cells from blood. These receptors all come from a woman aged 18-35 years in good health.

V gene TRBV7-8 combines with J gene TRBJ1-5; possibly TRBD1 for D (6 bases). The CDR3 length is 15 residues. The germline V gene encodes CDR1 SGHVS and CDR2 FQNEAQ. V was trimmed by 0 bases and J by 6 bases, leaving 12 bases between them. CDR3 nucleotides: TGTGCCAGCAGCTTAGCGGGGGGGCGCGCTCAGCCCCAGCATTTT. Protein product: CASSLAGGRAQPQHF.

Here the CDR3 reads CASSLSGMRQPQHF. The CDR3 bases are TGTGCCAGCAGTTTGTCAGGGATGAGACAGCCCCAGCATTTT. V and J are TRBV28 and TRBJ1-5; TRBD1 is a possible D gene (5 bases). With 3 bases removed from V and 7 bases from J, the gap between germline ends came to 13 bases. Germline V gene sequence: CDR1 MDHEN, CDR2 SYDVKM. The CDR3 runs 14 residues. Supplemented by reference TRBV28 and TRBJ1-5, the full variable domain reads DVKVTQSSRYLVKRTGEKVFLECVQDMDHENMFWYRQDPGLGLRLIYFSYDVKMKEKGDIPEGYSVSREKKERFSLILESASTNQTSMYLCASSLSGMRQPQHFGDGTRLSIL.

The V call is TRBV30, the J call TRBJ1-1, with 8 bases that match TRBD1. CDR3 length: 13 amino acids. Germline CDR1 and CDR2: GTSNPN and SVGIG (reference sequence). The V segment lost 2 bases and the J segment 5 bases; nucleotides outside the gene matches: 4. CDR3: CAWSRTGRTEAFF. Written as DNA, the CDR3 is TGTGCCTGGAGTCGGACAGGGAGAACTGAAGCTTTCTTT.

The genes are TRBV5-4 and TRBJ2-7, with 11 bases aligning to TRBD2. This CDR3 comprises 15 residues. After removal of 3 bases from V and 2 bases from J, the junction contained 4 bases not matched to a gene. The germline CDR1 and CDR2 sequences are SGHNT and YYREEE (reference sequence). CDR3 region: CASSSRTSGPYEQYF. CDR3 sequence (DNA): TGTGCCAGCAGCTCGAGGACTAGCGGGCCCTACGAGCAGTACTTC. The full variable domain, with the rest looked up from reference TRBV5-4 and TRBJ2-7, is ETGVTQSPTHLIKTRGQQVTLRCSSQSGHNTVSWYQQALGQGPQFIFQYYREEENGRGNFPPRFSGLQFPNYSSELNVNALELDDSALYLCASSSRTSGPYEQYFGPGTRLTVT.

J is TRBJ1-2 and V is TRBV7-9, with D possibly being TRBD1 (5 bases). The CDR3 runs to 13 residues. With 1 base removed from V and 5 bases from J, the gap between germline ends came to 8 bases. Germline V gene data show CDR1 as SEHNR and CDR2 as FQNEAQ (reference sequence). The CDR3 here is CASSLEQGYGYTF. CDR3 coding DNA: TGTGCCAGCAGCTTAGAGCAGGGTTATGGCTACACCTTC. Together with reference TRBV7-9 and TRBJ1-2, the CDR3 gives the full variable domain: DTGVSQNPRHKITKRGQNVTFRCDPISEHNRLYWYRQTLGQGPEFLTYFQNEAQLEKSRLLSDRFSAERPKGSFSTLEIQRTEQGDSAMYLCASSLEQGYGYTFGSGTRLTVV.

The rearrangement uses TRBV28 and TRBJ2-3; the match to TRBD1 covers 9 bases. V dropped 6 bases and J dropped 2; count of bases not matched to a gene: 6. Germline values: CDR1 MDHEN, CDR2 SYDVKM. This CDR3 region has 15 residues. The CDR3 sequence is CASSLQGAATDTQYF. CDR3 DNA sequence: TGTGCCAGCAGCCTACAGGGGGCGGCCACAGATACGCAGTATTTT.

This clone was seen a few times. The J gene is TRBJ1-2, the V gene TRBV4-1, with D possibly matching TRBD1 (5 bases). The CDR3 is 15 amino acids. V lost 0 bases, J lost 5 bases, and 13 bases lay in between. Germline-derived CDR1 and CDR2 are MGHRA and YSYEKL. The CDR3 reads CASSQDVARVYGYTF. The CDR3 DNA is TGCGCCAGCAGCCAAGATGTGGCCAGGGTTTATGGCTACACCTTC.

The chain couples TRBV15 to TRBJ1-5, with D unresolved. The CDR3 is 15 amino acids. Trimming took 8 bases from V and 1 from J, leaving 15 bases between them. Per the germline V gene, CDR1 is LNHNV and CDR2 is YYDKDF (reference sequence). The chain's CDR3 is CATSRRRGSNQPQHF. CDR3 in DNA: TGTGCCACCTCCCGTCGGCGCGGGAGCAATCAGCCCCAGCATTTT.